What follows describes a single T cell receptor (beta chain). This specimen comes from a study of shared T cell receptors in the human thymus. The data were produced by immunoSEQ multiplex PCR, yet TCRdb's version contains in-frame clones alone and is incomplete. The table shows some 760,000 clones, with 80% to 90% occurring only once. The germline V gene has CDR1 SEHNR and CDR2 FQNEAQ (reference sequence). This CDR3 is 16 amino acids long. V was clipped by 7 bases and J by 4 bases, with 20 bases between them. These same data were also listed under a study on human thymus T cells. That report adds: Infants served as donors; they were healthy and Finnish and were having corrective surgery for congenital heart defects. Thymus tissue was removed during corrective cardiac surgery. Thymic and blood repertoires appeared to show biased V and J gene usage. Overlap was high between thymic repertoires from unrelated individuals, as reported in related research.

The rearrangement links TRBV7-9 to TRBJ1-3; TRBD1 is a possible D gene (5 bases). The sequenced sample was thymocytes. This clonotype was sampled from a girl less than two years old with a congenital heart defect. CDR3 region: CASTTGVGGDGNTIYF. CDR3 nucleotide sequence: TGTGCCAGCACCACGGGGGTAGGTGGGGACGGAAACACCATATATTTT.